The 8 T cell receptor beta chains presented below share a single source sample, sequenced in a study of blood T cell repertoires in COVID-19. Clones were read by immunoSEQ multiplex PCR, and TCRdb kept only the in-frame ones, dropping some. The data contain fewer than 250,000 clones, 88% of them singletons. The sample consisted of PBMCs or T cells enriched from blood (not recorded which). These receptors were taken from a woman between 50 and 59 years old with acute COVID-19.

As DNA, the CDR3 is TGTGCCAGCAGCCTAAGCGGACTAGCGGGGCCCCAAAACATTCAGTACTTC. It codes for CASSLSGLAGPQNIQYF. The V and J genes are TRBV7-2 and TRBJ2-4; TRBD2 agrees at 12 bases. Germline lookup yields CDR1 SGHTA and CDR2 FQGNSA. The CDR3 is made up of 17 amino acids. After removal of 5 bases from V and 5 bases from J, the junction contained 10 bases not matched to a gene.

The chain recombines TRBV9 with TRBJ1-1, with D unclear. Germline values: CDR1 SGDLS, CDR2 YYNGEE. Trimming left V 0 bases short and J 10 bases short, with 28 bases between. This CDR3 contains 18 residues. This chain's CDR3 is CASSVVAGSKSTVEGAFF. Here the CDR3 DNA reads TGTGCCAGCAGCGTAGTGGCGGGATCCAAAAGTACAGTAGAGGGAGCTTTCTTT. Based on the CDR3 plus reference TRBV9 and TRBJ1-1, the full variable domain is DSGVTQTPKHLITATGQRVTLRCSPRSGDLSVYWYQQSLDQGLQFLIQYYNGEERAKGNILERFSAQQFPDLHSELNLSSLELGDSALYFCASSVVAGSKSTVEGAFFGQGTRLTVV.

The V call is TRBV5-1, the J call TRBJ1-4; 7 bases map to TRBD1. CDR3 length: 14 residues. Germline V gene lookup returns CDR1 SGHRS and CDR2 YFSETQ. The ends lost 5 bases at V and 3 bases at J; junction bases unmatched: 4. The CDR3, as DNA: TGCGCCAGCAGAAAGGGACAGTCTAATGAAAAACTGTTTTTT. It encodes CASRKGQSNEKLFF.

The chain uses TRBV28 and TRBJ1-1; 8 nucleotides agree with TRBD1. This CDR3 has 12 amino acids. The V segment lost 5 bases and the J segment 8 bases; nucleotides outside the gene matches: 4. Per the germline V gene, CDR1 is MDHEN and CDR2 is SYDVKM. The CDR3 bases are TGTGCCAGCAGTCAAGACAGGGGAGAAGCTTTCTTT. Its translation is CASSQDRGEAFF.

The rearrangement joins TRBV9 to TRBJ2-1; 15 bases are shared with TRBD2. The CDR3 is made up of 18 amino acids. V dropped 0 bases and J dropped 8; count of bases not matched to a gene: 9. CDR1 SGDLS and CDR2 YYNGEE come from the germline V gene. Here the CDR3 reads CASSVAPGTSGRLYEQFF. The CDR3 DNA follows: TGTGCCAGCAGCGTAGCCCCTGGGACTAGCGGGAGGCTGTATGAGCAGTTCTTC.

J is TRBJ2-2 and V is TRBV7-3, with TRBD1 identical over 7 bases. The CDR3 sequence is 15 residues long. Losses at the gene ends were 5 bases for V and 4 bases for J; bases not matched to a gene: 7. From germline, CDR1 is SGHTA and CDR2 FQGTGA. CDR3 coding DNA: TGTGCCAGCAGCCCCAGGGGGACGGGCACCGGGGAGCTGTTTTTT. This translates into CASSPRGTGTGELFF.

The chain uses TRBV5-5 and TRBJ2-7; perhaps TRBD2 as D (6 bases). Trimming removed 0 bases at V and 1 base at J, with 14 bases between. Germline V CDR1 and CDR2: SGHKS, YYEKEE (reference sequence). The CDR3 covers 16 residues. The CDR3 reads CASSLVAGQTSYEQYF. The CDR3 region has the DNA TGTGCCAGCAGCTTGGTTGCGGGGCAAACGTCCTACGAGCAGTACTTC. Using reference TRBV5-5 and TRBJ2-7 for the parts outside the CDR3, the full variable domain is DAGVTQSPTHLIKTRGQQVTLRCSPISGHKSVSWYQQVLGQGPQFIFQYYEKEERGRGNFPDRFSARQFPNYSSELNVNALLLGDSALYLCASSLVAGQTSYEQYFGPGTRLTVT.

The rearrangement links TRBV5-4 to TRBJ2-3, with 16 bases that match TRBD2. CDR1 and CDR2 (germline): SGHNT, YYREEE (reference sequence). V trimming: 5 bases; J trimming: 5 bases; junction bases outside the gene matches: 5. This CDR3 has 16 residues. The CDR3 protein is CASRSGLAGGGDTQYF. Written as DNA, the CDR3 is TGTGCCAGCAGGTCGGGACTAGCGGGAGGGGGAGATACGCAGTATTTT.